Following are 20 T cell receptor beta chains from one sample sequenced in a study of T cells in Graves' hyperthyroidism and ophthalmopathy. From RNA transcripts, TCR beta CDR3 regions were amplified. HTBI primers were employed in a first-round RT-PCR of the TCR CDR3. TCRdb re-called the multiplex PCR reads through MiXCR, storing one row per CDR3 protein. The repertoire holds about 690,000 distinct CDR3 sequences, with 15% to 20% as singletons. The sequencing input was blood. Every receptor here comes from a man aged 50-59 years with Graves' hyperthyroidism.

Only a few counts were recorded for this clonotype. V and J are TRBV12-3 or TRBV12-4 and TRBJ1-2, with D maybe TRBD1 (5 bases). V lost 10 bases to trimming and J lost 3 bases, with 21 bases between them. The CDR3 has 15 residues. CDR3 residues: CATEGSTLGDYGYTF. In DNA, the CDR3 is TGTGCCACGGAAGGTTCTACCCTGGGGGACTATGGCTACACCTTC.

CDR3 protein: CASSVVSRDTQYF. CDR3 nucleotides: TGTGCCAGCAGCGTAGTTTCCAGGGATACGCAGTATTTT. V usage is TRBV9 and J usage is TRBJ2-3; D not certain. Germline lookup yields CDR1 SGDLS and CDR2 YYNGEE. The V end lost 0 bases, the J end lost 6 bases, and 8 bases lay between the germline ends. The CDR3 has 13 amino acids.

This chain joins TRBV5-1 and TRBJ2-5; 8 bases fit TRBD2. CDR1 and CDR2 from the germline V gene are SGHRS and YFSETQ. The V gene end was trimmed by 0 bases and the J gene end by 2 bases; junction bases not matched to a gene: 6. The CDR3 runs 16 residues. This chain's CDR3 is CASSLVVAGPQETQYF. CDR3 DNA: TGCGCCAGCAGCTTGGTAGTAGCGGGACCGCAAGAGACCCAGTACTTC. Combining the CDR3 with reference TRBV5-1 and TRBJ2-5 gives the whole variable domain KAGVTQTPRYLIKTRGQQVTLSCSPISGHRSVSWYQQTPGQGLQFLFEYFSETQRNKGNFPGRFSGRQFSNSRSEMNVSTLELGDSALYLCASSLVVAGPQETQYFGPGTRLLVL.

The chain has TRBV20-1 and TRBJ2-3; D remains unclear. The length of the CDR3 is 16 residues. Per the germline V gene, CDR1 is DFQATT and CDR2 is SNEGSKA (reference sequence). Trimming took off 1 base at V and 0 bases at J, with 14 bases between the two ends. The CDR3 nucleotides read TGCAGTGCTAGAGGTTCGAAGCTGACAAGCACAGATACGCAGTATTTT. The encoded protein is CSARGSKLTSTDTQYF.

This clonotype was observed a handful of times. This chain joins TRBV19 and TRBJ2-1; 8 bases are a match to TRBD2. J gave up 9 bases and V 3 bases, and 16 bases lay outside the gene matches. Germline V lookup: CDR1 LNHDA, CDR2 SQIVND (reference sequence). The CDR3 totals 17 residues. The CDR3 region has the DNA TGTGCCAGTAGTATTCTGGGATCCAGCGGGAGAGTCACTGAGCAGTTCTTC. Encoded protein: CASSILGSSGRVTEQFF.

This clonotype was seen at least ten times. This chain joins TRBV27 and TRBJ2-7, with TRBD1 identical over 9 bases. The CDR3 is 15 amino acids. V shed 5 bases and J 6 bases; nucleotides not matched to a gene: 11. In germline, CDR1 is MNHEY, CDR2 SMNVEV (reference sequence). The CDR3 DNA sequence: TGTGCCAGCAGTAGTTATACAGGGGGCTCCGGCGAGCAGTACTTC. Its translation is CASSSYTGGSGEQYF.

This clonotype appeared a few times. One end of the junction does not line up with germline, which may come from a read error. The chain is built from TRBV19 and TRBJ1-4; D perhaps matches TRBD1 (5 bases). The germline gives CDR1 LNHDA, CDR2 SQIVND (reference sequence). The length of the CDR3 is 18 residues. The CDR3 here is CASPSGNGNHGTNEELFF. DNA of the CDR3: TGTGCCAGCCCTTCAGGGAATGGGAACCATGGAACTAATGAAGAACTGTTTTTT.

This clonotype was seen only a few times. This may come from a read error, since a much larger clone is one base off. The chain combines TRBV27 with TRBJ2-7; 10 nucleotides match TRBD1. V lost 5 bases, J lost 3 bases, and 7 bases stayed unmatched. Germline lookup yields CDR1 MNHEY and CDR2 SMNVEV (reference sequence). The CDR3 covers 15 residues. CDR3 nucleotides: TGTGCCAGCAGTAGTACCGGGACAGGGGACTACGAGCAGTACTTC. It is translated as CASSSTGTGDYEQYF.

The chain carries TRBV20-1 and TRBJ1-5; D is undetermined. This CDR3 is built from 13 residues. Trimming stripped 5 bases from V and 4 bases from J, with 12 bases between. The V gene's germline CDR1 is DFQATT and CDR2 SNEGSKA (reference sequence). CDR3: CSAADGKNQPQHF. The CDR3 DNA follows: TGCAGTGCTGCGGACGGCAAGAATCAGCCCCAGCATTTT.

Worth noting for this clonotype: Given a much more abundant clone one base away, this may be a read error. The V and J genes are TRBV12-3 or TRBV12-4 and TRBJ1-2; D remains ambiguous. The CDR3 runs to 12 residues. CDR3: CASRALSMSVAF. The CDR3 nucleotides are TGTGCCAGCAGGGCATTGTCTATGAGTGTCGCCTTC.

This clonotype was seen a few times. The V gene is TRBV7-3, the J gene TRBJ2-3; 7 bases are shared with TRBD2. The CDR3 is made up of 15 amino acids. V shed 4 bases and J 7 bases; nucleotides not matched to a gene: 11. Germline V gene lookup returns CDR1 SGHTA and CDR2 FQGTGA. The CDR3 DNA reads TGTGCCAGCAGCTCCTCTAGCGGAGAATGGAATACGCAGTATTTT. Translating it yields CASSSSSGEWNTQYF.

CDR3 loop: CASSPGGPSDTQYF. CDR3 bases: TGTGCCAGCTCCCCTGGAGGCCCCTCGGATACGCAGTATTTT. The chain couples TRBV18 to TRBJ2-3; possibly TRBD2 for D (5 bases). Trimming pared 6 bases from V and 6 bases from J, leaving 16 bases between. Germline loops: CDR1 KGHSH, CDR2 LQKENI. This CDR3 is built from 14 residues.

This clonotype was observed a few times. The chain uses TRBV7-6 and TRBJ1-3, with D unclear. This CDR3 has 12 residues. Trimming took 1 base from V and 10 from J, leaving 8 bases between them. Germline values: CDR1 SGHVS, CDR2 FNYEAQ. In DNA form, the CDR3 reads TGTGCCAGCAGCTTAGTGAGTGGGACCATATATTTT. Encoded protein: CASSLVSGTIYF.

This clonotype has a single count. V is TRBV19 and J is TRBJ2-3; the D gene is possibly TRBD1 (5 bases). The CDR3 extends over 13 amino acids. The germline CDR1 and CDR2 sequences are LNHDA and SQIVND (reference sequence). The V end was cut by 9 bases, the J end by 3 bases, with 13 bases between. DNA of the CDR3: TGTGCCAGCAGAAACAGGATGACAGATACGCAGTATTTT. It specifies CASRNRMTDTQYF.

The sample holds a few counts of this clonotype. The chain joins TRBV30 to TRBJ2-7; 8 bases agree with TRBD2. CDR1 and CDR2 from the germline V gene are GTSNPN and SVGIG (reference sequence). V trimming: 3 bases; J trimming: 0 bases; junction bases outside the gene matches: 10. This CDR3 is built from 16 residues. Here the CDR3 DNA reads TGTGCCTGGAGACTGTCTAGCGGGCTGAGCTCCTACGAGCAGTACTTC. It encodes CAWRLSSGLSSYEQYF.

This chain joins TRBV14 and TRBJ2-5; maybe TRBD1 (6 bases). The germline V gene encodes CDR1 SGHDN and CDR2 FVKESK. The CDR3 is 11 amino acids. Trimming removed 3 bases at V and 9 bases at J, with 8 bases between. The CDR3 is CASSHGQPQYF. The CDR3 nucleotides are TGTGCCAGCAGCCACGGACAGCCCCAGTACTTC.

This clonotype was detected many times. The gene calls are TRBV20-1 and TRBJ1-2; D ambiguous. This CDR3 region has 12 residues. Germline-derived CDR1 and CDR2 are DFQATT and SNEGSKA (reference sequence). V lost 1 base, J lost 4 bases, and 7 bases lay in between. The DNA for the CDR3 is TGCAGTGCTAGAGCACGGACCTATGGCTACACCTTC. This codes for CSARARTYGYTF.

The table lists this clonotype with a few counts. The V and J genes are TRBV7-9 and TRBJ1-1; D unresolved. The germline V and J ends were trimmed by 2 bases and 3 bases, with 10 bases remaining between them. This CDR3 spans 14 amino acids. Germline V gene lookup returns CDR1 SEHNR and CDR2 FQNEAQ (reference sequence). The DNA of the CDR3 is TGTGCCAGCAGCTTAAACGCCTACGACACTGAAGCTTTCTTT. Residues: CASSLNAYDTEAFF.

The chain combines TRBV5-5 with TRBJ2-1; no clear D. This CDR3 has 12 amino acids. V was pared by 2 bases and J by 9 bases, with 9 bases between. Germline V CDR1 and CDR2: SGHKS, YYEKEE (reference sequence). The CDR3 DNA reads as TGTGCCAGCAGCTTCTTGATAGGTGAGCAGTTCTTC. As protein: CASSFLIGEQFF.

The chain carries TRBV6-5 and TRBJ1-2; no definite D call. The V end was cut by 0 bases, the J end by 2 bases, with 10 bases between. CDR3 size: 15 residues. The germline gives CDR1 MNHEY, CDR2 SVGAGI. The CDR3 reads CASSYSQTGNYGYTF. CDR3 DNA: TGTGCCAGCAGTTACTCGCAGACGGGCAACTATGGCTACACCTTC.